This passage covers 16 T cell receptor beta chains from one sample sequenced in a study of T cell repertoires in cytomegalovirus infection. TCRdb recomputed calls from the reads with MiXCR, one row per CDR3 protein. The data show 250,000 to 300,000 distinct CDR3 sequences, about a sixth seen once. Sequenced: CD8+ T cells from PBMCs. Source of these receptors: a human donor in good health (CMV status not recorded). Some clones in this sample may be carry-over from other donors' samples.

This sequence joins TRBV20-1 and TRBJ2-7; no firm D call. Germline CDR1 reads DFQATT; CDR2 reads SNEGSKA (reference sequence). The CDR3 loop spans 15 amino acids. The V end lost 0 bases, the J end lost 2 bases, and 14 bases lay between the germline ends. CDR3 in amino acids: CSARDSSGGAYEQYF. CDR3 DNA sequence: TGCAGTGCTAGAGATTCGTCAGGTGGGGCCTACGAGCAGTACTTC.

This chain uses TRBV15 with TRBJ2-7, with D hard to call. The V gene lost 3 bases and the J gene lost 0 bases, with 12 bases spanning the gap. Germline loops: CDR1 LNHNV, CDR2 YYDKDF (reference sequence). The CDR3 covers 15 residues. CDR3 residues: CATSSLPSSSYEQYF. DNA for the CDR3: TGTGCCACCAGCAGCCTGCCGAGTAGCTCCTACGAGCAGTACTTC.

This clonotype was seen more than once but under ten times. The V call is TRBV6-5, the J call TRBJ2-7; 9 nucleotides align to TRBD2. The germline gives CDR1 MNHEY, CDR2 SVGAGI. The length of the CDR3 is 13 residues. V dropped 5 bases and J dropped 6; count of bases not matched to a gene: 5. The CDR3 loop is CASSHGLAREQYF. CDR3 nucleotides: TGTGCCAGCAGTCACGGACTAGCGCGCGAGCAGTACTTC.

This clonotype showed up just a few times. The chain uses TRBV19 and TRBJ1-1, with 10 bases matching TRBD1. V trimming: 3 bases; J trimming: 5 bases; junction bases outside the gene matches: 6. The CDR3 runs 15 residues. Per germline, CDR1 LNHDA and CDR2 SQIVND (reference sequence). CDR3 region: CASSILGTGVTEAFF. Here the CDR3 DNA reads TGTGCCAGTAGTATTCTGGGGACAGGGGTGACTGAAGCTTTCTTT.

This clonotype was found many times. This chain uses TRBV28 with TRBJ2-7; a weak D match, TRBD1 (7 bases). The CDR3 covers 16 residues. The ends were cut back, 2 bases at V and 0 bases at J, with 14 bases in the middle. Germline CDR1 MDHEN, CDR2 SYDVKM. CDR3 nucleotide sequence: TGTGCCAGCAGTTTAGCGGGGACAGTACGCTCCTACGAGCAGTACTTC. Translating it yields CASSLAGTVRSYEQYF.

This clonotype was seen a handful of times. The chain recombines TRBV6-5 with TRBJ2-1; 10 nucleotides align to TRBD1. Germline-derived CDR1 and CDR2 are MNHEY and SVGAGI. V was pared by 0 bases and J by 9 bases, with 14 bases of the junction left unmatched. CDR3 length: 18 residues. CDR3 residues: CASSYSFPGTGDHGEQFF. The DNA of the CDR3 is TGTGCCAGCAGTTACTCCTTTCCCGGGACAGGGGATCACGGTGAGCAGTTCTTC.

This chain connects TRBV3-1 to TRBJ2-7; 8 bases map to TRBD1. In germline, CDR1 is LGHDT, CDR2 YNNKEL (reference sequence). Trimming at V came to 8 bases and at J to 4 bases, leaving 7 bases not matched to a gene. This CDR3 has 13 amino acids. DNA for the CDR3: TGTGCCAGCTCGGGGACAGGAGTTTACGAGCAGTACTTC. It yields the protein CASSGTGVYEQYF.

This sequence joins TRBV19 and TRBJ2-3; perhaps TRBD2 as D (6 bases). CDR3 length equals 18 residues. V was pared by 3 bases and J by 1 base, with 20 bases between. Germline V gene lookup returns CDR1 LNHDA and CDR2 SQIVND (reference sequence). CDR3 DNA: TGTGCCAGTAGTATCGGGGCCCACACAGCGGGCGGCACAGATACGCAGTATTTT. This codes for CASSIGAHTAGGTDTQYF.

The V and J genes are TRBV13 and TRBJ1-1; D call uncertain. The germline V gene has CDR1 PRHDT and CDR2 FYEKMQ (reference sequence). Trimming stripped 1 base from V and 6 bases from J, with 12 bases between. The CDR3 totals 14 residues. The CDR3 loop is CASSLVRRGAEAFF. Written as DNA, the CDR3 is TGTGCCAGCAGCTTAGTAAGACGAGGCGCTGAAGCTTTCTTT.

The rearrangement uses TRBV6-6 and TRBJ2-3; D gene uncertain. V was trimmed by 6 bases and J by 0 bases, leaving 7 bases between them. Germline V gene lookup returns CDR1 MNHNY and CDR2 SVGAGI (reference sequence). The length of the CDR3 is 13 residues. CDR3 residues: CASRQSSTDTQYF. The CDR3 DNA is TGTGCCAGCAGGCAGAGTAGCACAGATACGCAGTATTTT.

In this sample, this clonotype turned up many times. The chain employs TRBV19 and TRBJ1-1; D may be TRBD1 (5 bases). The V gene lost 8 bases and the J gene lost 3 bases, with 10 bases spanning the gap. The CDR3 totals 12 residues. Germline lookup yields CDR1 LNHDA and CDR2 SQIVND (reference sequence). The DNA for the CDR3 is TGTGCCAGTTCCCGGGGCTACACTGAAGCTTTCTTT. As protein: CASSRGYTEAFF. Based on the CDR3 plus reference TRBV19 and TRBJ1-1, the full variable domain is DGGITQSPKYLFRKEGQNVTLSCEQNLNHDAMYWYRQDPGQGLRLIYYSQIVNDFQKGDIAEGYSVSREKKESFPLTVTSAQKNPTAFYLCASSRGYTEAFFGQGTRLTVV.

This clonotype was counted at least ten times. The chain combines TRBV7-2 with TRBJ2-3, with 7 bases fitting TRBD2. The CDR3 runs 16 residues. Germline trimming cut 5 bases from V and 1 base from J; bases unmatched to any gene: 9. Germline values: CDR1 SGHTA, CDR2 FQGNSA. The CDR3 spells CASSAPASGRTDTQYF. The CDR3 region has the DNA TGTGCCAGCAGCGCCCCCGCTAGCGGCCGCACAGATACGCAGTATTTT. The variable domain in full, with the rest retrieved from reference TRBV7-2 and TRBJ2-3, is GAGVSQSPSNKVTEKGKDVELRCDPISGHTALYWYRQSLGQGLEFLIYFQGNSAPDKSGLPSDRFSAERTGGSVSTLTIQRTQQEDSAVYLCASSAPASGRTDTQYFGPGTRLTVL.

This clonotype was seen a few times. The rearrangement links TRBV5-6 to TRBJ1-1, with 10 bases matching TRBD1. The germline gives CDR1 SGHDT, CDR2 YYEEEE. J was trimmed by 1 base and V by 4 bases; bases with no gene match: 7. This CDR3 comprises 16 residues. CDR3 bases: TGTGCCAGCAGCAAACGACAGGGGGCGTGGAACACTGAAGCTTTCTTT. Its translation is CASSKRQGAWNTEAFF.

Only a few counts were recorded for this clonotype. The chain has TRBV28 and TRBJ1-1; 9 bases fit TRBD1. Germline V CDR1 and CDR2: MDHEN, SYDVKM. V trimming: 3 bases; J trimming: 6 bases; junction bases outside the gene matches: 8. The CDR3 runs 15 residues. The CDR3 region has the DNA TGTGCCAGCAGTTTTGTGGACAGGGGTAGACCTGAAGCTTTCTTT. Residues: CASSFVDRGRPEAFF.

This sequence joins TRBV5-6 and TRBJ2-3, with D possibly TRBD2 on 6 matching bases. Trimming removed 4 bases from V and 2 bases from J, with 20 bases in between. In germline, CDR1 is SGHDT, CDR2 YYEEEE. The CDR3 runs 17 residues. The DNA of the CDR3 is TGTGCCAGCAGCGGAGCCCGACCGGAGGGGACCACAGATACGCAGTATTTT. Translation: CASSGARPEGTTDTQYF.

This clonotype has more than one count but fewer than ten. The chain uses TRBV28 and TRBJ1-1; tentatively, D is TRBD1 (6 bases). V lost 6 bases, J lost 3 bases, and 20 bases lay in between. Germline-derived CDR1 and CDR2 are MDHEN and SYDVKM. The CDR3 is 16 amino acids. The CDR3 sequence: CASRITGLAWYTEAFF. The DNA of the CDR3 is TGTGCCAGCAGGATAACAGGGCTGGCATGGTACACTGAAGCTTTCTTT.